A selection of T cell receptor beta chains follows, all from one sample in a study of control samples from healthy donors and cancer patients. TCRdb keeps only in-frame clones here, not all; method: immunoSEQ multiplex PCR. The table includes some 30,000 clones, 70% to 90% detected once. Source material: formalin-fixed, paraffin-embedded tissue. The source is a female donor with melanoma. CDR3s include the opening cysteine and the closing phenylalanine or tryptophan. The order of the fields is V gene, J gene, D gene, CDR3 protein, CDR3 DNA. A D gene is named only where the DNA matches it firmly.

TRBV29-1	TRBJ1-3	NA	CSASQGNSGNTIYF	TGCAGCGCCAGTCAAGGGAACTCTGGAAACACCATATATTTT
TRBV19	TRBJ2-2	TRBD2	CASSIGLVNGELFF	TGTGCCAGTAGTATCGGACTAGTAAACGGGGAGCTGTTTTTT
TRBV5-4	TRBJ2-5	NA	CASSLERGGSETQYF	TGTGCCAGCAGCTTGGAGAGGGGGGGGTCAGAGACCCAGTACTTC
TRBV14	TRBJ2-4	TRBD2	CASSQGELAGGDIQYF	TGTGCCAGCAGCCAAGGAGAACTAGCGGGAGGAGACATTCAGTACTTC
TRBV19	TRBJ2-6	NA	CASSAWAGANVLTF	TGTGCCAGTAGCGCCTGGGCGGGGGCCAACGTCCTGACTTTC
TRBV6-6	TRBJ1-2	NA	CASGGTDYGYTF	TGTGCCAGCGGCGGGACGGACTATGGCTACACCTTC
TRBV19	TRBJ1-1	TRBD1	CASRQQGPGGEAFF	TGTGCCAGTCGACAGCAAGGGCCAGGGGGAGAAGCTTTCTTT
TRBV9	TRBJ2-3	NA	CASSVGPSTDTQYF	TGTGCCAGCAGCGTAGGCCCTTCCACAGATACGCAGTATTTT
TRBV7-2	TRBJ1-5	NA	CASSLIAEDQPQHF	TGTGCCAGCAGCTTAATCGCAGAAGATCAGCCCCAGCATTTT
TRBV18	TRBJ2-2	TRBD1	CASSPPRTGLRAGELFF	TGTGCCAGCTCACCTCCAAGGACAGGGCTAAGAGCCGGGGAGCTGTTTTTT
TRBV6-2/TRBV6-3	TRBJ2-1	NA	CASSYAGELYNEQFF	TGTGCCAGCAGTTATGCAGGGGAGTTATACAATGAGCAGTTCTTC
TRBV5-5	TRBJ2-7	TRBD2	CASSLEGVAGVVQYF	TGTGCCAGCAGCTTGGAGGGGGTAGCGGGAGTGGTGCAGTACTTC
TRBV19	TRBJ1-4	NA	CASSIATLGDEKLFF	TGTGCCAGTAGTATAGCTACCCTCGGAGATGAAAAACTGTTTTTT
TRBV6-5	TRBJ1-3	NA	CASSPYNRAGNTIYF	TGTGCCAGCAGCCCGTATAACAGGGCTGGAAACACCATATATTTT
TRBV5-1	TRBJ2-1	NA	CASSLASFSYNEQFF	TGCGCCAGCAGCTTGGCCAGCTTCTCCTACAATGAGCAGTTCTTC
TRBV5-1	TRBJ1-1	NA	CASSLDSPSVNTEAFF	TGCGCCAGCAGCCTGGACAGCCCTAGTGTGAACACTGAAGCTTTCTTT
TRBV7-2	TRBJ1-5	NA	CASSLLGGEVNQPQHF	TGTGCCAGCAGCTTATTGGGAGGAGAGGTGAATCAGCCCCAGCATTTT
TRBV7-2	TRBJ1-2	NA	CASSSRGRYGYTF	TGTGCCAGCAGCTCCAGGGGCCGATATGGCTACACCTTC
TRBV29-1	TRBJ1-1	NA	CSAHREEAFF	TGCAGCGCCCACCGGGAAGAAGCTTTCTTT
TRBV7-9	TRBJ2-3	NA	CASSSRSGTDTQYF	TGTGCCAGCAGCTCCCGATCAGGGACAGATACGCAGTATTTT
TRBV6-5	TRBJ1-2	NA	CASSYSHGGYTF	TGTGCCAGCAGTTACTCCCACGGCGGCTACACCTTC
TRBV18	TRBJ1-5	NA	CASSPARSGEKPQHF	TGTGCCAGCTCACCAGCCAGGAGCGGAGAAAAGCCCCAGCATTTT